The sequence of this T cell receptor beta chain was determined in a study of siplizumab effects on memory and regulatory T cells. In regard to this clone: Antigen unknown.

Study findings and constraints: Memory T cells appeared less diverse than naive cells, which seemed to contribute substantially to alloresponse.

Each sample contributed about 10^5 TCR templates to the assay. Profiling relied on immunoSEQ multiplex PCR, and the TCRdb table lists in-frame clones only, not all of them. Of approximately 94,000 clones listed, approximately 92% are singletons. The CDR3 has 15 amino acids. Germline assignment: CDR1 SGHRS and CDR2 YFSETQ. Trimming pared 0 bases from V and 4 bases from J, leaving 14 bases between. Sequenced material: CD4+ T cells sorted from blood. This clonotype originated in a human donor in good health. The chain recombines TRBV5-1 with TRBJ2-7; either TRBD1 or TRBD2 may supply D (5 bases each). CDR3 in DNA: TGCGCCAGCAGCTTGGCCGCAGGGACCCCTTACGAGCAGTACTTC. This translates into CASSLAAGTPYEQYF.